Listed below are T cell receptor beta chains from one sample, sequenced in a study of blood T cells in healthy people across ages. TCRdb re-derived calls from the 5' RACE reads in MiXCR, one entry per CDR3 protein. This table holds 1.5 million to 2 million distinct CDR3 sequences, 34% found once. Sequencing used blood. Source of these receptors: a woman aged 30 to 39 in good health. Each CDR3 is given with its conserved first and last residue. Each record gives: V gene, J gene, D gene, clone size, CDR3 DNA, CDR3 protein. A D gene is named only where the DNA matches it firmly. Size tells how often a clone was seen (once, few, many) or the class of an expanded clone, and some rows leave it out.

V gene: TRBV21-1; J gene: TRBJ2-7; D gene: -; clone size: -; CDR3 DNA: TGTGCCAGCATCCGGGACTACGCATTTTACGAGCAGTACTTC; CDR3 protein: CASIRDYAFYEQYF
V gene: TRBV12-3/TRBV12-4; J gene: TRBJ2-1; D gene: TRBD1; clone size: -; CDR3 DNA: TGTACCAGCAGTTTTGCAGGGGGCGGCTACGAGCAGTTCTTC; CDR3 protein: CTSSFAGGGYEQFF
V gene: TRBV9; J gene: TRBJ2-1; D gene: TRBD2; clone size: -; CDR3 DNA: TGTGCCAGCAGCCCCCGGAGCGGGGGGGGTCTTGTCTATGAGCAGTTCTTC; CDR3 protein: CASSPRSGGGLVYEQFF
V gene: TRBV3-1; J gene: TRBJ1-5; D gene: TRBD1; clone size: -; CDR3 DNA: TGTGCCAGCAGCCAATCCGGGACAGGGGGCAACCAGCCCCAGCATTTT; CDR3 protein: CASSQSGTGGNQPQHF
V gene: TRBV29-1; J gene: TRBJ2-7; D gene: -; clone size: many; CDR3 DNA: TGCAGCGTTGAAGAAGGCAGGGGGGCTTCCTACGAGCAGTACTTC; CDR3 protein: CSVEEGRGASYEQYF
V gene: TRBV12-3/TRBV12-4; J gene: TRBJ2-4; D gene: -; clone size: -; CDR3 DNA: TGTGCCAGCAGCCAAATGGCAGCCAAAAACATTCAGTACTTC; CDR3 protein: CASSQMAAKNIQYF
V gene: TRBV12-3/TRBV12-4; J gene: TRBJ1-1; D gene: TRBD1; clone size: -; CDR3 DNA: TGTGCCAGCAGTTTCCGGACAGGGGCGACTGAAGCTTTCTTT; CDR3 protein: CASSFRTGATEAFF
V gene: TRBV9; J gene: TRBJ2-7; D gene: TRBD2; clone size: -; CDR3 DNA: TGTGCCAGCAGCGCGCTAGCGGGGCCCTACGAGCGGTACTTC; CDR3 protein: CASSALAGPYERYF
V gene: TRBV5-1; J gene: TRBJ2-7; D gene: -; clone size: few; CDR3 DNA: TGCGCCAGCAGCTTGTTCCCGGGACACACCTACGAGCAGTACTTC; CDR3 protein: CASSLFPGHTYEQYF
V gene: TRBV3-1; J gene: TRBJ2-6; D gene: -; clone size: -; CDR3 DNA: TGTGCCAGCAGCCTAACAGTATTCTCTGGGGCCAACGTCCTGACTTTC; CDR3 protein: CASSLTVFSGANVLTF
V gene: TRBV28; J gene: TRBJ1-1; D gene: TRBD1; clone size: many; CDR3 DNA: TGTGCCAGCAGCGACCGGGACAGGAAAGCTTTCTTT; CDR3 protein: CASSDRDRKAFF
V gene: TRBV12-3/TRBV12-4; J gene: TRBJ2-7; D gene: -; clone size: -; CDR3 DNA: TGTGCCAGCAGTCCGCTCCGTGACAGTGGCTACGAGCAGTACTTC; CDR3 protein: CASSPLRDSGYEQYF
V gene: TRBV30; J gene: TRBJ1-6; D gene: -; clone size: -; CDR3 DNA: TGTGCCTGGAGTGTAATGGGCAGCAATTCACCCCTCCACTTT; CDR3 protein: CAWSVMGSNSPLHF
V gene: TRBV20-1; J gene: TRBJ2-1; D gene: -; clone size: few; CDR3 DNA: TGCAGTGCTAGAGGTGACAGGTACAATGAGCAGTTCTTC; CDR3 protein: CSARGDRYNEQFF
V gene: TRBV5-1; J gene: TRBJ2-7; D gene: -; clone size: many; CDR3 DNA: TGTGCCAGCAGTCTAGACAGAAACGAGCAGTACTTC; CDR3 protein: CASSLDRNEQYF
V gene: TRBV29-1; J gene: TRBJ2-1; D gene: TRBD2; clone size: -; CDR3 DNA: TGCAGCGTCGAAAAGCGGGAGAGCTCCTACAATGAGCAGTTCTTC; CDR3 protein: CSVEKRESSYNEQFF
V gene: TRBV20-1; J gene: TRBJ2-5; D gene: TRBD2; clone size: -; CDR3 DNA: TGCAGTGCTAGAGACCCAGCGGGGGGCCGGGAGACCCAGTACTTC; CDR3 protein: CSARDPAGGRETQYF
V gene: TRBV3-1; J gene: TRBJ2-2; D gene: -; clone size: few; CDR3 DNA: TGTGCCAGCAGCCCCTGGGGGGTTTCATCAAACACCGGGGAGCTGTTTTTT; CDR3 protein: CASSPWGVSSNTGELFF
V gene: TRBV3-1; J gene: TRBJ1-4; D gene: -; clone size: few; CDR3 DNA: TGTGCCAGCAGCCCCCCGGAAAGGGCGGTAGGAAAACTGTTTTTT; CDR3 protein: CASSPPERAVGKLFF